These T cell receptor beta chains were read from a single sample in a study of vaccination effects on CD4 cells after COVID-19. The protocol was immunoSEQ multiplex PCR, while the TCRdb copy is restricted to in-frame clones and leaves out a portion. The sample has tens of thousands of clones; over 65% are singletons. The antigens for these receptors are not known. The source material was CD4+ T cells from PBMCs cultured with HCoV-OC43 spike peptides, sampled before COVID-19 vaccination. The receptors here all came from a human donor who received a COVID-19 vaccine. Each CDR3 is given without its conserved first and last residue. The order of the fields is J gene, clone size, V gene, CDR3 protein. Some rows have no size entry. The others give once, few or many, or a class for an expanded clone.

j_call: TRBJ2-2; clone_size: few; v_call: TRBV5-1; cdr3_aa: ASSSGGLPGELF
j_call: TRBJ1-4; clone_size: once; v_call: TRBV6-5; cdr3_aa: ASSYEGASAEKLF
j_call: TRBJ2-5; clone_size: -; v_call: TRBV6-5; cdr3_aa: ASSYSRTKGTTQY
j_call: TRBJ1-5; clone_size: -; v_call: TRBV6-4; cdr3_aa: ASSDEGGNQPQH
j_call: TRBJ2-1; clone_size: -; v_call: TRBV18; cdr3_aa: ASSASGPPSYNEQF
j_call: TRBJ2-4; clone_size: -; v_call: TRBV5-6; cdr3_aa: ASSLPTGPPLAKNIQY
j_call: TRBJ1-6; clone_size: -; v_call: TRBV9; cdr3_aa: ASSVGPPSLISPLH
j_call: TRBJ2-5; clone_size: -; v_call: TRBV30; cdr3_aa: AWSTGTWETQY
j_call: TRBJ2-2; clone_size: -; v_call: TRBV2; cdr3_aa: ASSDQGPGELF
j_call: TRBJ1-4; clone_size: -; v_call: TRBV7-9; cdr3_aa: ALGGGEDEKLF
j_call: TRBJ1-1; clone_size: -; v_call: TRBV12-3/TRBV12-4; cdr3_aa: ASSFGRPEAF
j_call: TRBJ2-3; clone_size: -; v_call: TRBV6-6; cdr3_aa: ASSLGLAGGGVGDTQY
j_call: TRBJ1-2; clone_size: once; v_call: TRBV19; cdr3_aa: ASSPKRQYGYT
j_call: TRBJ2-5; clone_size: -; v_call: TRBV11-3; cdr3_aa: ASSLGYQETQY
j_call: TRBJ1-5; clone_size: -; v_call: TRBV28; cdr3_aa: ASSLNLVSNQPQH
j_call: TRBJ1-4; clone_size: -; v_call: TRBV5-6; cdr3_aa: ASSLVGGTNEKLF
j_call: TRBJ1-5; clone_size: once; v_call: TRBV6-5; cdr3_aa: ASSLVGGNQPQH
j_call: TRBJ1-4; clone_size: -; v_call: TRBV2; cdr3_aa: ASHRGPNEKLF
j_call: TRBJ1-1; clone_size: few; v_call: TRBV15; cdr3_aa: ATSRDEDRGAF
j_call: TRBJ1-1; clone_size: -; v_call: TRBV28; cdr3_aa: ASSTIRVGALWYTEAF
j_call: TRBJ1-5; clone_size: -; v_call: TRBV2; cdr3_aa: ASTTSNQPQH
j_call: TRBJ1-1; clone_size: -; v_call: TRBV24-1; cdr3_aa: ATSVGGTEAF
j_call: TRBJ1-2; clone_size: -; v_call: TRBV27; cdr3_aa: ASTMRSRGGYGYT
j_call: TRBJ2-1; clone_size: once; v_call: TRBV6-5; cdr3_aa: ASSYKGQIWDEQF
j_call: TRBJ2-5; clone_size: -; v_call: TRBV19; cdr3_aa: ASSPPGGRETQY
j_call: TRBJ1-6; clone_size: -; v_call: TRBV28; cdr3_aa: ASIQGGSYNSPLH
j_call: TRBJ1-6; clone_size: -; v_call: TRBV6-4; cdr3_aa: ASRRDPGGGNSPLH